This T cell receptor (beta chain) was observed in a study of T-cell memory formation after mild COVID-19. Study-wide results and limits: The main location of contracting CD4+ clones was CM and EM, and that of contracting CD8+ clones was EMRA. A second wave expanding day 15 to 37 was CD4+-biased; contracting clones were balanced. Some clones that responded were present in memory (sampled pre-infection), which suggests cross-reactive memory joined.

This clonotype was seen more than once but under ten times. Its antigen is not known. V shed 6 bases and J 9 bases; nucleotides not matched to a gene: 13. The CDR3 has 16 amino acids. Germline lookup yields CDR1 SGHDT and CDR2 YYEEEE. TCR alpha and TCR beta cDNA libraries with sample barcodes and UMIs came from 5'RACE using constant-segment primers. Each CDR3 protein is one row after TCRdb ran MiXCR on the 5' RACE reads. Altogether a few hundred thousand distinct CDR3 sequences are present, 16% being singletons, with the ten largest covering roughly a fifth. Specimen: PBMCs or a T cell subset sorted from them (not recorded which). The V gene is TRBV5-6, the J gene TRBJ1-6; 9 bases are a match to TRBD1. This TCR was recovered from a young man who had mild COVID-19 (a few samples of this study predate the infection). Cell type and time point are not known. The CDR3 protein is CASNSRTGTGFSPLHF. As DNA, the CDR3 is TGTGCCAGCAACTCCCGGACGGGGACAGGGTTTTCACCCCTCCACTTT.